This T cell receptor (beta chain) is from a study of OX40 agonist ivuxolimab in advanced cancers. Overall study context: Cohort: approximately 83% men, mean age approximately 64, aged about 23 to 80.

Profiled with immunoSEQ multiplex PCR; TCRdb holds only in-frame clones, not every one. This sample yields approximately 23,000 clones, of which around four fifths are seen a single time; about 36% belongs to the top ten. Study results and caveats: Certain nonresponders likewise exhibited a low normalized T-cell clonal expansion. The specificity for antigen of the expanded peripheral T cells was not determined. At 0.1 to 3.0 mg/kg, CD4+ and CD8+ blood T cells expanded clonally by week 6.

This clone counts as medium-sized. As yet, its antigen is unknown. V was cut by 3 bases and J by 0 bases, with 7 bases left in between. The V gene's germline CDR1 is LNHDA and CDR2 SQIVND (reference sequence). The CDR3 loop spans 14 amino acids. The rearrangement uses TRBV19 and TRBJ2-3, with a possible D match to TRBD1 (5 bases). Sample: CD4+ or CD8+ T cells sorted from blood, taken in a trial of the OX40 agonist ivuxolimab. The source is an adult with an advanced solid tumor such as melanoma, head and neck, liver or kidney cancer. The CDR3 region is CASSIQGSTDTQYF. In DNA, the CDR3 is TGTGCCAGTAGTATTCAGGGCAGCACAGATACGCAGTATTTT.